The entry below gives a single TCR beta chain sequence along with its context. Its antigen specificity is not known. No qualities accompany the bases; no much larger clone lies one base away. Synthetic TCR analog templates were spiked into each PCR so that absolute template abundance could be estimated from read counts. The immunoSEQ assay used bias-controlled V and J gene primers to amplify TCRbeta CDR3 regions from genomic DNA. Rearranged TCRbeta segments were sequenced at approximately 20X coverage. Turning to the authors' computational methods: Sequencing errors were corrected by clustering, and CDR3s were annotated against IMGT so that V, D and J genes could be assigned. Only productive TCRbeta rearrangements were used in downstream analyses, excluding out-of-frame or stop-codon sequences. Clonality was computed as one minus Shannon entropy normalized by the log of the number of unique productive sequences. Fisher's exact test with Benjamini-Hochberg correction, using a cutoff of adjusted p below 0.01, was how clones that differed between time points or between blood and tumor were identified. In TCRdb, the immuneACCESS table is reduced to in-frame sequences with V and J assigned. These tables do not hold every clone; where another copy was compared, an unresolved V gene accounts for under half, and the others remain unexplained. The DNA was the basis for D and trimming; V, J and clone size are from that table. The table for this sample lists about 63,000 clones; about four fifths of them were counted only once. Roughly 2.9% of the sample is taken by the ten largest.

V loses 2 bases, J loses 2 bases, and the germline ends lie 8 bases apart. From the cysteine through the phenylalanine, the CDR3 covers 15 amino acids. The only DNA kept is the CDR3, 45 bases in frame from the first base. CDR1 and CDR2 are drawn from the germline V gene (reference sequence): SGHNT, YYREEE. The record originates from a study of PD-L1 blockade in urothelial cancer (dated by TCRdb to about 2017). Looking at the study overall: Every patient began therapy at some point between 2013 and 2015 and was given atezolizumab 1,200 mg intravenously every 3 weeks. About nine tenths of the roughly 29 patients were males with bladder-origin urothelial cancer, and about 65% of the roughly 30 reported a prior smoking history. Patients had an ECOG performance status of 0 or 1 and had received between 0 and 3 prior chemotherapy regimens. Blood samples were analyzed at 3 weeks after treatment start (second dose) and at 6 weeks after treatment start. A median of about 150,000 T cells and 65,000 to 90,000 unique TCRs was obtained from blood samples, and a median clonality of roughly 0.08 was observed. An exploratory multi-omic analysis was conducted of the somatic, immune and clinical correlates of response to PD-L1 blockade with atezolizumab in urothelial cancer. Pretreatment tumor samples, along with matched peripheral blood collected serially before and after atezolizumab treatment, underwent TCR sequencing. Progression-free survival longer than 6 months counted as durable clinical benefit, and TCR features were additionally tested against both progression-free and overall survival. In the same patients who had TCR sequencing, pretreatment tumors also underwent whole exome sequencing and RNA sequencing. Durable clinical benefit was achieved by nine patients but not by the remaining 20. Pretreatment blood TCR-seq was available for twenty-nine patients, at least one posttreatment blood collection was obtained for about 24 patients, and tumor TCR-seq was available for about 24 patients.

This specimen's time point label, interpreted: pretreatment peripheral blood. A cohort of 25 to 30 patients with locally advanced or metastatic urothelial carcinoma, treated at Memorial Sloan Kettering on a trial protocol, was included. Peripheral blood mononuclear cells were collected from each patient pretreatment and during treatment, giving between 1 and 8 total time points per patient. The Qiagen DNeasy Blood extraction kit was used to purify genomic DNA from total PBMCs and tumor samples. PBMCs were collected pretreatment and during treatment, and were isolated and stored as previously described. Broad study findings and their caveats: At 3 weeks after the start of treatment, tumor-associated TCR clones in peripheral blood had expanded more in patients with durable benefit (n ≈ 20, p = 0.022). Because of the small sample size (n ≈ 31) and the many exploratory analyses performed, the results are intended to be regarded as hypothesis-generating. A pretreatment peripheral blood TCR clonality below the median was linked to improved progression-free and overall survival.

The TCR sequence derives from a man between 65 and 85 years old with urothelial cancer. The sample here was PBMCs, taken around atezolizumab (anti-PD-L1) treatment. The chain couples TRBV5-4 to TRBJ2-6; D gene: possibly TRBD2, on 6 matching bases. The encoded CDR3 is CASSFGGTGANVLTF. The DNA sequence is as follows: TGTGCCAGCAGCTTTGGGGGGACTGGGGCCAACGTCCTGACTTTC.